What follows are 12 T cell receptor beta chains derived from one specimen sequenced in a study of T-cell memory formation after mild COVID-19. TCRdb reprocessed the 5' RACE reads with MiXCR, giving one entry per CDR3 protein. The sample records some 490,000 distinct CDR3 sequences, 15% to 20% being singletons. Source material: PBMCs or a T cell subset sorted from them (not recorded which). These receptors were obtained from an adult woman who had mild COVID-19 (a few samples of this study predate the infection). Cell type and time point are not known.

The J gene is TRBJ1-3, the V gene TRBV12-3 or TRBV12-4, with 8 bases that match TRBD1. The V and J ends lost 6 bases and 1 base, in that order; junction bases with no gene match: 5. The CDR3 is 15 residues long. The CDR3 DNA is TGTGCCAGCAGGATCGGACAGGGTTCTGGAAACACCATATATTTT. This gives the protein CASRIGQGSGNTIYF.

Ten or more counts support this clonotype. This chain's CDR3 is CASSFQTGGVGKLFF. Here the CDR3 DNA reads TGTGCCAGCAGTTTTCAGACAGGGGGCGTTGGAAAACTGTTTTTT. The chain combines TRBV27 with TRBJ1-4; 10 bases fit TRBD1. V gave up 3 bases and J gave up 10 bases; unmatched junction bases: 8. Germline CDR1 reads MNHEY; CDR2 reads SMNVEV (reference sequence). The CDR3 covers 15 residues.

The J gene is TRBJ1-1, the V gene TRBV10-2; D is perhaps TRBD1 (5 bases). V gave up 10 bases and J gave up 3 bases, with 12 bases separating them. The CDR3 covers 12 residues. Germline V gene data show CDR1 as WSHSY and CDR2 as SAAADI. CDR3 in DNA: TGCGCCACCTCCGGGGCGGACACTGAAGCTTTCTTT. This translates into CATSGADTEAFF.

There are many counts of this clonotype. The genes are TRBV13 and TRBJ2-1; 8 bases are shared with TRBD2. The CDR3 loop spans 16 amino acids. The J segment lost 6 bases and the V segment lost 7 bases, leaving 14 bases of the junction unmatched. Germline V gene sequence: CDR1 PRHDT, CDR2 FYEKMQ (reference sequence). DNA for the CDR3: TGTGCCAGCACCCCTCGAAGCGGGAGTCTCTCCAATGAGCAGTTCTTC. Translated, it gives CASTPRSGSLSNEQFF.

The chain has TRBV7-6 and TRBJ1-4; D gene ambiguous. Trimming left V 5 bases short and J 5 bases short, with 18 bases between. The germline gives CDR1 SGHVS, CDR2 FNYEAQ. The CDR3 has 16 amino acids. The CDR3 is CASSPAPGYSNEKLFF. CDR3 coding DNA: TGTGCCAGCAGCCCCGCGCCGGGCTACTCGAATGAAAAACTGTTTTTT.

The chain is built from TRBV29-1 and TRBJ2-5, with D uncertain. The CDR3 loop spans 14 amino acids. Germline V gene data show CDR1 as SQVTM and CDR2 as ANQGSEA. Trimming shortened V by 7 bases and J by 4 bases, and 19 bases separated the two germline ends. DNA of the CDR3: TGCAGCGCACCCGGTGGGGATCGCCCAGAGACCCAGTACTTC. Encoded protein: CSAPGGDRPETQYF. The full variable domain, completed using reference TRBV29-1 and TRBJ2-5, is SAVISQKPSRDICQRGTSLTIQCQVDSQVTMMFWYRQQPGQSLTLIATANQGSEATYESGFVIDKFPISRPNLTFSTLTVSNMSPEDSSIYLCSAPGGDRPETQYFGPGTRLLVL.

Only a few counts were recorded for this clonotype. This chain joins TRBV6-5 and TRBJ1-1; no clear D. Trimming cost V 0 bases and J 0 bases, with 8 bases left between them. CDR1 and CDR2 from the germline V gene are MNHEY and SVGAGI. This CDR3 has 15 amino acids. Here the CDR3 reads CASSYSWRVNTEAFF. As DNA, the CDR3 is TGTGCCAGCAGTTACTCGTGGAGGGTGAACACTGAAGCTTTCTTT.

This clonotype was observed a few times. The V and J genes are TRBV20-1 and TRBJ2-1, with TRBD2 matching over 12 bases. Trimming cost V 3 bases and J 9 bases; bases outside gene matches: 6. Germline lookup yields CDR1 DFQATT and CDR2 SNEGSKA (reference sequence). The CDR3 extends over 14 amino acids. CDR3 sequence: CSARSSGRAGEQFF. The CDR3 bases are TGCAGTGCTAGGTCTAGCGGGAGGGCTGGTGAGCAGTTCTTC.

The CDR3 nucleotides read TGTGCCAGTAGTATTATCTCGGAAGAGGCTTTCTTT. It translates to CASSIISEEAFF. The chain combines TRBV19 with TRBJ1-1; D gene uncertain. The V end was cut by 3 bases, the J end by 11 bases, with 13 bases between. Germline values: CDR1 LNHDA, CDR2 SQIVND (reference sequence). The CDR3 sequence is 12 residues long.

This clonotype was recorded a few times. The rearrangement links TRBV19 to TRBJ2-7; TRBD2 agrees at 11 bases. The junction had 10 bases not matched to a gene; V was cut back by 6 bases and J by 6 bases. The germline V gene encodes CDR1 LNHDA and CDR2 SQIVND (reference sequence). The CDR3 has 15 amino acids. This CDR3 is CASRRGSGRAGEQYF. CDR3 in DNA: TGTGCCAGTAGGAGAGGTAGCGGGAGGGCCGGCGAGCAGTACTTC.

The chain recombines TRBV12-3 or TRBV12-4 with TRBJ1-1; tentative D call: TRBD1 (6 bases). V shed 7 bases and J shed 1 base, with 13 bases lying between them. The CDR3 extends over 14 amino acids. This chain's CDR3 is CASKQTGQNTEAFF. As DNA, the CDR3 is TGTGCCAGCAAACAGACAGGTCAGAACACTGAAGCTTTCTTT.

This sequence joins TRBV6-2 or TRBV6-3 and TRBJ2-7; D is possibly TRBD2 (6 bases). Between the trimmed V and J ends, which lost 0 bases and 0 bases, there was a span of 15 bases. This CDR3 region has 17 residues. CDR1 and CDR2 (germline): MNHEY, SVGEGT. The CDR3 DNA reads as TGTGCCAGCAGTTACTCCTGGCTAGGAGGGTTCTCCTACGAGCAGTACTTC. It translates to CASSYSWLGGFSYEQYF.